What follows are 6 T cell receptor beta chains derived from one specimen sequenced in a study of T cells in Graves' hyperthyroidism and ophthalmopathy. Amplification of TCR beta CDR3 regions used RNA as the template. The TCR CDR3 first-round RT-PCR relied on the HTBI primer set. TCRdb reprocessed the multiplex PCR reads via MiXCR and lists one record per CDR3 protein. The sample carries more than 300,000 distinct CDR3 sequences, about 18% recorded once. The sequencing sample was made of blood. These receptors came from a woman aged 25 to 45 with Graves' hyperthyroidism that later progressed to Graves' ophthalmopathy.

The count of this clonotype is one. J is TRBJ2-7 and V is TRBV28, with 7 bases matching TRBD1. Germline CDR1 reads MDHEN; CDR2 reads SYDVKM. Unmatched junction bases numbered 10, after V lost 8 bases and J lost 3 bases. This CDR3 contains 14 residues. CDR3 bases: TGTGCCAGCCACCGGGACAGCAATATCTACGAGCAGTACTTC. Translating it yields CASHRDSNIYEQYF.

With respect to this clonotype: The junction does not match germline at one end; this may be a read error. This chain connects TRBV5-1 to TRBJ1-1; D gene ambiguous. Germline V gene sequence: CDR1 SGHRS, CDR2 YFSETQ. The CDR3 is 13 amino acids. The CDR3 bases are TGCGCCAGCAACCTGGCGGGGATGACTGAAGCTTCCTTT. Translation: CASNLAGMTEASF. The variable domain in full, completed from reference TRBV5-1 and TRBJ1-1, reads KAGVTQTPRYLIKTRGQQVTLSCSPISGHRSVSWYQQTPGQGLQFLFEYFSETQRNKGNFPGRFSGRQFSNSRSEMNVSTLELGDSALYLCASNLAGMTEASFGQGTRLTVV.

The CDR3 reads CASSLQGRSEQYF. The DNA for the CDR3 is TGTGCCAGCAGCCTTCAGGGGAGAAGCGAGCAGTACTTC. This chain joins TRBV7-9 and TRBJ2-7; perhaps TRBD1 as D (6 bases). Germline assignment: CDR1 SEHNR and CDR2 FQNEAQ (reference sequence). The CDR3 consists of 13 residues. V lost 5 bases and J 6 bases, leaving 14 bases between the germline ends.

This clonotype appeared many times. The chain has TRBV28 and TRBJ2-1, with D perhaps being TRBD1 or TRBD2 (5 bases each). Germline assignment: CDR1 MDHEN and CDR2 SYDVKM. This CDR3 has 17 amino acids. Trimming stripped 3 bases from V and 9 bases from J, with 24 bases between. The CDR3 reads CASSFSEVASFRGEQFF. Here the CDR3 DNA reads TGTGCCAGCAGTTTTTCGGAAGTGGCTAGCTTTAGGGGTGAGCAGTTCTTC.

This clonotype was picked up many times. V usage is TRBV2 and J usage is TRBJ2-7; D might be TRBD2 (5 bases). The germline V gene encodes CDR1 SNHLY and CDR2 FYNNEI. V was cut by 2 bases and J by 4 bases, with 9 bases left in between. CDR3 length equals 13 residues. CDR3 amino acids: CASSERRTYEQYF. The CDR3 DNA is TGTGCCAGCAGTGAAAGGAGGACGTACGAGCAGTACTTC. Based on the CDR3 plus reference TRBV2 and TRBJ2-7, the full variable domain is EPEVTQTPSHQVTQMGQEVILRCVPISNHLYFYWYRQILGQKVEFLVSFYNNEISEKSEIFDDQFSVERPDGSNFTLKIRSTKLEDSAMYFCASSERRTYEQYFGPGTRLTVT.

This clonotype was counted only a few times. V is TRBV10-3 and J is TRBJ2-1, with a weak D call TRBD2 (5 bases). Trimming took off 4 bases at V and 0 bases at J, with 13 bases between the two ends. This CDR3 contains 16 residues. Germline V gives CDR1 ENHRY, CDR2 SYGVKD. The CDR3 sequence is CAISALTISSYNEQFF. The DNA of the CDR3 is TGTGCCATCAGTGCCCTGACTATAAGCTCCTACAATGAGCAGTTCTTC.